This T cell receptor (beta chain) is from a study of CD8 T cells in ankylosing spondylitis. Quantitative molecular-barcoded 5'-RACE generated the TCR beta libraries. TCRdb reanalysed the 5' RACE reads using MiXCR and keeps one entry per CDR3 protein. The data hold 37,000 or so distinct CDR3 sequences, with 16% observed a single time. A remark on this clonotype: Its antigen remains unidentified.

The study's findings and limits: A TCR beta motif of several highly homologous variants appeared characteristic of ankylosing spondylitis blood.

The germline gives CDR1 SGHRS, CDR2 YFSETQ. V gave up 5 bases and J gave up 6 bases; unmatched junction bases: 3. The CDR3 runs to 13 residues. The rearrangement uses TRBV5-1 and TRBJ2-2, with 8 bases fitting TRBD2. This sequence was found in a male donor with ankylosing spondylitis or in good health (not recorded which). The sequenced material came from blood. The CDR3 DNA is TGCGCCAGCAGGAGCGGGAGACCCGGGGAGCTGTTTTTT. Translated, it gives CASRSGRPGELFF. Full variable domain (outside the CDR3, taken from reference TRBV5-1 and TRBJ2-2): KAGVTQTPRYLIKTRGQQVTLSCSPISGHRSVSWYQQTPGQGLQFLFEYFSETQRNKGNFPGRFSGRQFSNSRSEMNVSTLELGDSALYLCASRSGRPGELFFGEGSRLTVL.